This T cell receptor (beta chain) comes out of a study of blood T cell repertoires in COVID-19. TCRdb's copy holds only in-frame clones and misses some; the assay was immunoSEQ multiplex PCR. Of about 180,000 clones in the sample, 80% were seen once. Grouping used clinical history reported by participants in a survey and questionnaire. Sequencing was carried out using PBMCs or T cells enriched from blood (not recorded which). The sequence was obtained from a man aged 55 to 70 who had been exposed to COVID-19.

The DNA of the CDR3 is TGTGCCAGCAGCTTAATGGGACATCAGTATTTT. Translation gives CASSLMGHQYF. This chain connects TRBV11-2 to TRBJ2-3, with a weak D call TRBD1 (6 bases). This CDR3 is 11 amino acids long. Germline lookup yields CDR1 SGHAT and CDR2 FQNNGV. The V end was cut by 2 bases, the J end by 12 bases, with 9 bases between.